Sequencing of this T cell receptor (beta chain) was carried out in a study of blood T cell repertoires in COVID-19. Background on the study: Researchers got acute and convalescent COVID-19 samples from the United States, Italy and Spain.

The method was immunoSEQ multiplex PCR; TCRdb's version includes in-frame clones alone and lacks a portion of them. The table records about 400,000 clones, around 87% of them present only once. The TCR comes from a man aged 35 to 55 in a cohort exposed to, infected with or recovered from COVID-19 (not recorded which). The source material was PBMCs or T cells enriched from blood (not recorded which).

CDR3 DNA: TGTGCCACCAGCTCGGGACTAGCGGGGGCCTACGAGCAGTACTTC. Protein sequence: CATSSGLAGAYEQYF. The V gene is TRBV15, the J gene TRBJ2-7, with 14 bases identical to TRBD2. Per germline, CDR1 LNHNV and CDR2 YYDKDF (reference sequence). The CDR3 covers 15 residues. V trimming: 5 bases; J trimming: 2 bases; junction bases outside the gene matches: 2.